The 3 T cell receptor beta chains reported below all come from one sample, sequenced in a study of graft-versus-host responses after intestinal transplantation. Their cognate antigens are unknown. Some clones are missing from TCRdb's copy, which holds only in-frame ones; the method was immunoSEQ multiplex PCR. The sample carries some 100,000 clones, 85% to 95% recorded once. Material: unstimulated CD8+ T cells sorted from spleen or lymph node cells, obtained before transplant. The receptors were sampled from a human donor who was the organ donor for an intestinal transplant.

This clone was seen a single time. The rearrangement uses TRBV12-5 and TRBJ1-3, with TRBD1 identical over 8 bases. Per the germline V gene, CDR1 is LGHNT and CDR2 is FRNRAP. The CDR3 has 19 residues. Trimming removed 0 bases from V and 0 bases from J; junction bases left unmatched: 10. CDR3 bases: TGTGCTAGTGGTTTGGTTGCCAGACAGGGGTTGAACTCTGGAAACACCATATATTTT. This sequence encodes CASGLVARQGLNSGNTIYF.

In DNA form, the CDR3 reads TGCAGCGTCTTCGGGGAGGACGGTAATGAAAAACTGTTTTTT. Translated: CSVFGEDGNEKLFF. The chain recombines TRBV29-1 with TRBJ1-4; D is unresolved. From germline, CDR1 is SQVTM and CDR2 ANQGSEA. Trimming cost V 6 bases and J 4 bases, with 15 bases left between them. The CDR3 loop spans 14 amino acids.

The rearrangement joins TRBV5-1 to TRBJ2-7; no clear D gene. V was pared by 0 bases and J by 3 bases, with 13 bases between. Germline CDR1 is SGHRS and CDR2 is YFSETQ. This CDR3 comprises 15 residues. In DNA, the CDR3 is TGCGCCAGCAGCTTGGGGCCGTTTTTATTCTACGAGCAGTACTTC. It is translated as CASSLGPFLFYEQYF.